This T cell receptor (beta chain) was found in a study of beta chain features in type 1 diabetes. Study at large: Comparable age, gender and cell yields were observed in patients relative to healthy donors. Whole-study findings and limits: For Type 1 diabetes patients, all four CD4+ subsets carried TCRB CDR3s that were moderately but significantly shorter.

In the case of this clone: Its antigen is not identified.

Isolated RNA was reverse transcribed in full, so expressed TCRB transcripts were sequenced. Sequenced by immunoSEQ multiplex PCR; TCRdb stores in-frame clones only, minus some. This sample carries 860,000 or so clones, roughly a sixth of them seen once, and the ten largest clones take 0.02% to 0.03%. The CDR3 covers 16 residues. Trimming took 3 bases from V and 4 from J; bases not matched to a gene: 5. Germline lookup yields CDR1 SGHDT and CDR2 YYEEEE. Averaging roughly 100 mL, one heparinised blood draw was given by each donor. Over 95% purity was reached by all sorted populations. This chain connects TRBV5-6 to TRBJ2-2; 11 bases fit TRBD1. The receptor was isolated from a woman aged 18 to 35 in good health. The sample taken for sequencing was naive CD4+ T cells from blood. DNA of the CDR3: TGTGCCAGCAGCTCGACCGGGACAGGGGGCACCGGGGAGCTGTTTTTT. Translating it yields CASSSTGTGGTGELFF.